The sequence of this T cell receptor beta chain was determined in a study of T cell repertoires in cytomegalovirus infection (dated by TCRdb to between 2017 and 2020). Some background on the complete study: Donor HLA type was relevant to the analysis, as public TCR beta signatures indicated carriage of CMV infection together with the matching HLA type. Here is what the overall study found, with its caveats: Cumulative frequency of public TCR beta family members discriminated carriers of CMV infection plus the relevant HLA type in this cohort and an independent approximately 360-donor cohort. The ex vivo response was dominated by HLA-C-restricted CMV-specific TCR beta clonotypes, and the single most frequent clonotype in two of eight donors was supplied by these HLA-C-restricted clonotypes.

Including cysteine and phenylalanine, the CDR3 has 14 amino acids. Only the CDR3 region is kept as DNA, spanning 42 bases read in frame from base 1. Cut back by 7 bases and 2 bases, the V and J ends lie 14 bases apart. The germline V gene gives CDR1 as SGHTA and CDR2 as FQGNSA. The sequencing machine was an Illumina HiSeq 1500. TCRdb passed the public sequencing reads through fastp at Q25 and MiXCR, retaining productive beta sequences. All rows with the same CDR3 protein become a single entry with the most common DNA and genes. The sample table shows some 450,000 distinct CDR3 sequences, and about a third are seen once. Roughly an eighth of the sample is taken by the ten largest. This clonotype was seen repeatedly, ten times or more. What this receptor recognizes is not known. No much larger clonotype is one base removed from it; base qualities were not supplied.

The sequenced material came from PBMCs. The rearranged chain carries TRBV7-2 and TRBJ1-2; the D gene remains uncertain. This clonotype originated in a human donor in good health (CMV status not recorded). Some clones in this sample may be carry-over from other donors' samples. This receptor carries the CDR3 CASTLSLGNYGYTF. The DNA reads as follows: TGTGCCAGCACCCTGTCACTGGGAAACTATGGCTACACCTTC.